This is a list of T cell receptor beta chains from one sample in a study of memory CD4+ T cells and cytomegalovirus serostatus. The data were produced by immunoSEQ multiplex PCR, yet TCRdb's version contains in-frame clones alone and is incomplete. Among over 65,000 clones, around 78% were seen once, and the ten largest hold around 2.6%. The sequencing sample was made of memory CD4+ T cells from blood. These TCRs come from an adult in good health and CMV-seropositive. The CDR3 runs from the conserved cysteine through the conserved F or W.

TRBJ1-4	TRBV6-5	CASSYRDRDEKLFF
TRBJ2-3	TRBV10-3	CAISESPLAAVEDTQYF
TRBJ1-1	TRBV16	CASSQWAGGNTEAFF
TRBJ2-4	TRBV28	CASSPSLIWNIQYF
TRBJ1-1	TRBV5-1	CASSSGQGGSEAFF
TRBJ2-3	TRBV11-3	CASSLVIGLTDTQYF
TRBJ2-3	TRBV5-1	CASSLNSGGPGTQYF
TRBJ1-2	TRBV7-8	CASSLANTGAHGYTF
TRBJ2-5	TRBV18	CASSPPGNNDQETQYF
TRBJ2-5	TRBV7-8	CASSVRTSGGQETQYF
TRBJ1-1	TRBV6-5	CASTRNTEAFF
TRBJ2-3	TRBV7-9	CASSVTSGLDTQYF
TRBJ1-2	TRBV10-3	CAINTGRGDGYTF
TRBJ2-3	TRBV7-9	CASSSPLDTQYF
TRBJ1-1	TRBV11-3	CASSLGGSGPEAFF
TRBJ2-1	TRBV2	CASSVETTNEQFF
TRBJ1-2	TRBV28	CASSLSRADGYTF
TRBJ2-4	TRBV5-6	CASSPRLGGTNIQYF
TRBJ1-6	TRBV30	CAWSRGGSNSPLHF
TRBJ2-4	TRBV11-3	CASSLESNIQYF
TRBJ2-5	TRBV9	CASSITSGVETQYF
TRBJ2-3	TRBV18	CASSENPATDTQYF
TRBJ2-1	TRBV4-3	CASSQEGLARMNEQFF
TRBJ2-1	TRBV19	CASTETSGSALEQFF
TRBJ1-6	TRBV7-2	CASSPVGGKNSPLHF
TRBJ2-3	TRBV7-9	CAVSFLRADTQYF
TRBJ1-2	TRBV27	CASAASGPGHGYTF
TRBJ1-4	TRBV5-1	CASSLEVDEKLFF
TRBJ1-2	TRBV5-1	CASSSQGLSREF
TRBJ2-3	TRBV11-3	CASSVGADTQYF
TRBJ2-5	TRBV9	CASSVGVGGRQETQYF
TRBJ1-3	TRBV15	CATSRDRGSSGNTIYF
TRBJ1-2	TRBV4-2	CASSQELRPSGGYTF
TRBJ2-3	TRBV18	CASSQQGSTDTQYF
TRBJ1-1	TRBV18	CASSPPTGLVNTEAFF
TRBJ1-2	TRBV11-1	CASSLTGRNYGYTF
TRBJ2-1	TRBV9	CASSVEVGPLPHEQFF
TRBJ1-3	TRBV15	CATSRDRGAGNTIYF
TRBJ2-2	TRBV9	CATGTGNTGELFF
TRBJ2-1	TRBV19	CASSIVEGGPYNEQFF
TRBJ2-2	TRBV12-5	CASGLGVSAGVIGELFF
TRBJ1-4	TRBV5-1	CASRAATMGNEKLFF
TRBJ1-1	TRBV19	CASSLPGLGTEAFF
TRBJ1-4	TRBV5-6	CASSLWGTNEKLFF
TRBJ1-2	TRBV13	CASSGDRGLYGYTF
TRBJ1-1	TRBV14	CASSPRLGETEAFF
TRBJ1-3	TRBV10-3	CAISATQGVSGNTIYF
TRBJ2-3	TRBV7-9	CASSPVDTQYF
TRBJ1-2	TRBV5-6	CASSPGDSRAPYGYTF
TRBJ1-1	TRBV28	CATQENTEAFF
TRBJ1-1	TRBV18	CASLGGRNTEAFF
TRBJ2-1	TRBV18	CASSRKGLITSYNEQFF
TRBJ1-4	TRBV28	CASSQQGPNEKLFF
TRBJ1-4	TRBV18	CASSRDEVREKLFF
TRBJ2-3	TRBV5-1	CASSVGQSRGGSTDTQYF
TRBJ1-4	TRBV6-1	CASSEVGVTNEKLFF
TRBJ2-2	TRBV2	CASTVDTGELFF
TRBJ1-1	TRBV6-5	CASSYTPQGAITEAFF
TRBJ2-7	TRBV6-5	CASSYSLDRGSYEQYF
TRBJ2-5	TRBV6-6	CASGQGPETQYF